This T cell receptor (beta chain) is from a study of PD-1 blockade in classical Hodgkin lymphoma. Only in-frame clones appear in the TCRdb table, and some are missing; sequencing was by immunoSEQ multiplex PCR. The repertoire holds 25,000 to 35,000 clones, with 71% as singletons. V was pared by 5 bases and J by 4 bases, with 12 bases of the junction left unmatched. There are 16 residues in the CDR3. Looked up from germline, CDR1 is SEHNR and CDR2 is FQNEAQ (reference sequence). All the patients suffered relapse after autologous stem cell transplantation, and brentuximab vedotin exposure differed. Sequencing used peripheral blood mononuclear cells (PBMCs), obtained before the second cycle of nivolumab. The source of this sequence is a human donor with classical Hodgkin lymphoma. The gene calls are TRBV7-9 and TRBJ2-7, with 9 nucleotides matching TRBD2. The CDR3 loop is CASSNEWRGGLYEQYF. The CDR3 nucleotides are TGTGCCAGCAGCAACGAGTGGCGGGGGGGCTTATACGAGCAGTACTTC.